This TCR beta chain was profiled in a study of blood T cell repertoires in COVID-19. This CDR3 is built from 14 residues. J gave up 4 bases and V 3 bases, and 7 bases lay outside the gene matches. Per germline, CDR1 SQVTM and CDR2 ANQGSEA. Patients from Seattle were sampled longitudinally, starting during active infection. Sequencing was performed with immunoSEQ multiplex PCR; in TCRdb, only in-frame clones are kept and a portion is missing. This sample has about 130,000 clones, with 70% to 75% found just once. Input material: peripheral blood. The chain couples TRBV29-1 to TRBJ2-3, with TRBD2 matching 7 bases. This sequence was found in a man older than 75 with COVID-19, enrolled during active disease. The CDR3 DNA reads TGCAGCGTTGATCCGACACGGGGGGCAGATACGCAGTATTTT. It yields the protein CSVDPTRGADTQYF.